This T cell receptor (beta chain) is from a study of blood T cell repertoires in COVID-19. As for the study in general: PBMCs, B-cell-depleted T cells, or T cells provided the cDNA or gDNA that made up the material.

The CDR3 length is 14 residues. Looked up from germline, CDR1 is MNHNS and CDR2 is SASEGT. The V end lost 2 bases, the J end lost 5 bases, and 12 bases lay between the germline ends. Per the study methods: Using reference gene primer amplification, nucleated cell counts were estimated. Libraries were prepared by immunoSEQ multiplex PCR; TCRdb keeps only in-frame clonotypes and omits some of them. V and J calls and clone size are given by that table; D and trimming were obtained from the DNA. The sample has over 350,000 clones, about 85% seen once. Those who participated ranged in age from about 18 to 95 years and resided in under 25 US areas.

The TCR was taken from a woman aged 18-29 years with acute COVID-19. The rearrangement joins TRBV6-1 to TRBJ1-1; no clear D gene. The source material was PBMCs or T cells enriched from blood (not recorded which). This CDR3 reads CASSERRGRTEAFF. CDR3 nucleotides: TGTGCCAGCAGTGAACGGCGGGGTCGTACTGAAGCTTTCTTT.